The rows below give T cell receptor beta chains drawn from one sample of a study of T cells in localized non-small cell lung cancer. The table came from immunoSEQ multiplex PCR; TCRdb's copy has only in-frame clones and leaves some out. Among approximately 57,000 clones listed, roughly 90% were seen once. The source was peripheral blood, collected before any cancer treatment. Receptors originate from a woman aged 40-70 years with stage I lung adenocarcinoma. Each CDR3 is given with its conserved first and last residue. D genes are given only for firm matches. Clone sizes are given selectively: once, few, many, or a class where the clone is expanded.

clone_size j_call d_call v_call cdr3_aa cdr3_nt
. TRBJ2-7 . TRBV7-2 CASSETVGQTYEQYF TGTGCCAGCAGCGAAACAGTGGGGCAAACCTACGAGCAGTACTTC
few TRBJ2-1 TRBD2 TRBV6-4 CASSPLAGGYNEQFF TGTGCCAGCAGTCCCCTAGCGGGGGGGTACAATGAGCAGTTCTTC
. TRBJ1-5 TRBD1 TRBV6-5 CASSLGQGHQPQHF TGTGCCAGCAGTTTGGGACAGGGGCATCAGCCCCAGCATTTT
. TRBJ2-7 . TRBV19 CASSIGPSSYEQYF TGTGCCAGTAGTATAGGTCCGAGCTCCTACGAGCAGTACTTC
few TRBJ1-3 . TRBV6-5 CASRRESSGNTIYF TGTGCCAGCAGGCGAGAAAGCTCTGGAAACACCATATATTTT
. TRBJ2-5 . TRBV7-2 CASSLASGVLQETQYF TGTGCCAGCAGCTTAGCTTCGGGTGTACTACAAGAGACCCAGTACTTC
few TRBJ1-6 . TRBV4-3 CASSTGGMYSPLHF TGCGCCAGCAGCACCGGGGGCATGTATTCACCCCTCCACTTT
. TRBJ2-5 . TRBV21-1 CASSGEETQYF TGTGCCAGCAGCGGGGAAGAGACCCAGTACTTC
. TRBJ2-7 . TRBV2 CASSSQGASYEQYF TGTGCCAGCAGTTCCCAGGGCGCGTCCTACGAGCAGTACTTC
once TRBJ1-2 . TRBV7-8 CASSFGGANYGYTF TGTGCCAGCAGTTTCGGCGGCGCGAACTATGGCTACACCTTC
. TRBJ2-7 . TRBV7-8 CASSPRGGHSYEQYF TGTGCCAGCAGCCCGAGGGGGGGCCACTCCTACGAGCAGTACTTC
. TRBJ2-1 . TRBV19 CASSGPFDEQFF TGTGCCAGTAGTGGGCCCTTTGATGAGCAGTTCTTC
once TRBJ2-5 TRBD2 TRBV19 CASSGTSGAWQETQYF TGTGCCAGTAGTGGGACTAGCGGGGCGTGGCAAGAGACCCAGTACTTC
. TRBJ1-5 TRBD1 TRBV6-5 CASSTGQGGQPQHF TGTGCCAGCAGCACGGGACAGGGTGGACAGCCCCAGCATTTT
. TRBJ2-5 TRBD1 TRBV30 CAWRRTGETQYF TGTGCCTGGAGGAGGACAGGAGAGACCCAGTACTTC
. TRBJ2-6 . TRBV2 CASSLDRTANVLTF TGTGCCAGCAGTCTGGACAGAACGGCCAACGTCCTGACTTTC
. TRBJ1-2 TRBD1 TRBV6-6 CASSLTGAGYGYTF TGTGCCAGCAGTCTCACAGGGGCAGGCTATGGCTACACCTTC
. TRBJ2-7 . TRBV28 CASSGAGFEYEQYF TGTGCCAGCAGTGGGGCAGGGTTTGAGTACGAGCAGTACTTC
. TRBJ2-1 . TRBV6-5 CASSPGLTNEQFF TGTGCCAGCAGTCCCGGACTAACCAATGAGCAGTTCTTC
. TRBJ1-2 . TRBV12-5 CASGTSGAPRGYTF TGTGCTAGTGGGACAAGCGGGGCACCCAGAGGCTACACCTTC
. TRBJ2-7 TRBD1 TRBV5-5 CASSSRTGVEQYF TGTGCCAGCAGCTCTCGGACAGGGGTCGAGCAGTACTTC
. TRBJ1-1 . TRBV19 CASRGEGDLSEAFF TGTGCCAGTAGGGGGGAAGGTGATTTATCTGAAGCTTTCTTT
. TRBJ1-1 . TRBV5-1 CASSYSAGNTEAFF TGCGCCAGCAGCTACAGTGCTGGGAACACTGAAGCTTTCTTT
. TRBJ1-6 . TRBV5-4 CASSLTARNSPLHF TGTGCCAGCAGCTTGACTGCAAGGAATTCACCCCTCCACTTT
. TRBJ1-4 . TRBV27 CASSRVGGATNEKLFF TGTGCCAGTTCCCGGGTGGGAGGTGCAACTAATGAAAAACTGTTTTTT
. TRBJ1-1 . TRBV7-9 CASTEYTEAFF TGTGCCAGCACCGAATACACTGAAGCTTTCTTT
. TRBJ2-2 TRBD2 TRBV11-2 CASSLGTSGVGELFF TGTGCCAGCAGCCTCGGGACTAGCGGGGTCGGGGAGCTGTTTTTT
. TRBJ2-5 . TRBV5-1 CASSLGGEETQYF TGCGCCAGCAGCTTGGGGGGTGAAGAGACCCAGTACTTC
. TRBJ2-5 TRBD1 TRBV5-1 CASSSRGGRQETQYF TGCGCCAGCAGCTCTAGAGGGGGCCGTCAAGAGACCCAGTACTTC
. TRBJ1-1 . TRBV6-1 CASKLKDTTEAFF TGTGCCAGCAAGTTAAAGGATACCACTGAAGCTTTCTTT
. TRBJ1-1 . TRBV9 CASSVDGGTGNTEAFF TGTGCCAGCAGCGTAGACGGGGGAACAGGGAACACTGAAGCTTTCTTT
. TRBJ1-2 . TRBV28 CASTWKRVGDGYTF TGTGCCAGCACCTGGAAGAGGGTGGGGGATGGCTACACCTTC
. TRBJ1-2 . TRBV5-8 CASSLDILYGYTF TGTGCCAGCAGCTTGGACATACTCTATGGCTACACCTTC
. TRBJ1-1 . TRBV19 CASRQGGWNTEAFF TGTGCCAGTAGGCAAGGGGGATGGAACACTGAAGCTTTCTTT
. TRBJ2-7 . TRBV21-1 CASSKDYLGQGGREQYF TGTGCCAGCAGCAAAGATTATTTAGGACAGGGGGGGCGGGAGCAGTACTTC
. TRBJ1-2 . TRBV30 CAWSGGGYTF TGTGCCTGGAGTGGTGGAGGCTACACCTTC
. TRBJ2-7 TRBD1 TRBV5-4 CASSSELQGVGEQYF TGTGCCAGCAGCTCGGAGCTACAGGGGGTGGGCGAGCAGTACTTC
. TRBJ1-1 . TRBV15 CATSRTADTEAFF TGTGCCACCAGCAGAACGGCTGACACTGAAGCTTTCTTT
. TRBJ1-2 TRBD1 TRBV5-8 CASSPNGQGNYGYTF TGTGCCAGCAGCCCAAACGGACAGGGCAACTATGGCTACACCTTC
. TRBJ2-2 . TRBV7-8 CASSLALRENTGELFF TGTGCCAGCAGCTTAGCGCTAAGGGAGAACACCGGGGAGCTGTTTTTT
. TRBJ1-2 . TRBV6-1 CASSYYGYTF TGTGCCAGCAGTTACTATGGCTACACCTTC
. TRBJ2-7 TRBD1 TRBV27 CASSPGQTDYEQYF TGTGCCAGCAGCCCGGGACAGACCGACTACGAGCAGTACTTC
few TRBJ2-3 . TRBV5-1 CASSLSPTDTQYF TGCGCCAGCAGCTTGTCACCGACAGATACGCAGTATTTT
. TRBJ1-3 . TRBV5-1 CASSLGLGNTIYF TGCGCCAGCAGCTTGGGGCTTGGAAACACCATATATTTT
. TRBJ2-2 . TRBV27 CASSQDRNTGELFF TGTGCCAGCAGTCAGGACAGGAACACCGGGGAGCTGTTTTTT
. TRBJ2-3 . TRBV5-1 CASSLPGTDTQYF TGCGCCAGCAGCTTACCGGGGACAGATACGCAGTATTTT